This TCR beta chain emerged from a study of control samples from healthy donors and cancer patients. Method: immunoSEQ multiplex PCR; TCRdb's copy keeps in-frame clones and lacks some. The sample includes 70,000 to 90,000 clones, around 94% of them seen just once. Sequenced material: blood. The sequence came from a woman aged 40 to 50 in good health.

The CDR3 nucleotides are TGTGCCAGCAGCCTCCGGGGACGGCGGGTGGGCACTGAAGCTTTCTTT. It translates to CASSLRGRRVGTEAFF. The V and J genes are TRBV21-1 and TRBJ1-1. TRBV21-1 constitutes a pseudogene. The CDR3 has 16 residues.